This T cell receptor (beta chain) was observed in a study of control samples from healthy donors and cancer patients. As regards this clone: At one end, the junction sequence differs from germline, possibly due to a read error.

TCRdb's copy holds only in-frame clones and misses some; the assay was immunoSEQ multiplex PCR. In the table there are under 70,000 clones, 75% to 90% of which are singletons. Germline assignment: CDR1 SGHNT and CDR2 YYREEE (reference sequence). This CDR3 is 14 amino acids long. This clonotype was sampled from a man in his sixties with head and neck cancer. This chain connects TRBV5-4 to TRBJ2-5; D not resolved. The sample comprised PBMCs. CDR3: CASSLASGEETQHF. The DNA for the CDR3 is TGTGCCAGCAGCTTGGCCTCCGGAGAAGAGACCCAGCACTTC.